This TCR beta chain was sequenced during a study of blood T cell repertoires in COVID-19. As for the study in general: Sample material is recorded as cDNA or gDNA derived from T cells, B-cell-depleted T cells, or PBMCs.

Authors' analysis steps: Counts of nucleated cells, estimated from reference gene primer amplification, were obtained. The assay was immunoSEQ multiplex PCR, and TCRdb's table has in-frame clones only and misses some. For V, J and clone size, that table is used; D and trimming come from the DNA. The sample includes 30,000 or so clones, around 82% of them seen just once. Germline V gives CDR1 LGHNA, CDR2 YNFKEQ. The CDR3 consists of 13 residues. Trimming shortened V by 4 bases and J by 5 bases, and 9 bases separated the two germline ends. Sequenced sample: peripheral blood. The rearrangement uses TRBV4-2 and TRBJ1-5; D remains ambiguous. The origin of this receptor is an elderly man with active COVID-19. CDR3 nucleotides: TGTGCCAGCAGCCGCGGGAGAGATCAGCCCCAGCATTTT. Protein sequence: CASSRGRDQPQHF.